What follows are 15 T cell receptor beta chains derived from one specimen sequenced in a study of identical twins. TCRdb re-analysed the 5' RACE reads in MiXCR, keeping a single row per CDR3 protein. Of 500,000 to 600,000 distinct CDR3 sequences in the sample, 22% were seen once. This same sample was also taken into another study, of T cells expressing NK-cell markers.

Specimen: CD4+ T cells sorted from blood. Source of these receptors: a woman aged 18-29 years in good health.

This chain joins TRBV10-2 and TRBJ2-7, with 8 bases identical to TRBD2. Trimming removed 7 bases from V and 3 bases from J; junction bases left unmatched: 2. CDR3 length equals 12 residues. Germline-derived CDR1 and CDR2 are WSHSY and SAAADI. CDR3 coding DNA: TGCGCCAGCAAGGGACTAGACTACGAGCAGTACTTC. Translation gives CASKGLDYEQYF.

The gene calls are TRBV20-1 and TRBJ2-3; 10 positions match TRBD2. The CDR3 is 16 amino acids. Germline CDR1 reads DFQATT; CDR2 reads SNEGSKA (reference sequence). The V gene end was trimmed by 6 bases and the J gene end by 3 bases; junction bases not matched to a gene: 12. The CDR3 loop is CSAWGYSGRETDTQYF. DNA of the CDR3: TGCAGTGCCTGGGGGTACAGCGGGAGGGAAACAGATACGCAGTATTTT.

This clonotype showed up just a few times. CDR3: CSVAQGVGTDTQYF. CDR3 sequence (DNA): TGCAGCGTTGCTCAGGGGGTAGGCACAGATACGCAGTATTTT. This chain joins TRBV29-1 and TRBJ2-3, with 7 bases matching TRBD1. CDR1 SQVTM and CDR2 ANQGSEA come from the germline V gene. The J segment lost 1 base and the V segment lost 4 bases, leaving 5 bases of the junction unmatched. The CDR3 has 14 residues.

V and J are TRBV7-2 and TRBJ2-3; no clear D gene. The CDR3 contains 17 residues. Germline V CDR1 and CDR2: SGHTA, FQGNSA. The V end lost 5 bases, the J end lost 1 base, and 19 bases lay between the germline ends. CDR3 nucleotide sequence: TGTGCCAGCAGCGTACCCCCCCGAGCGCCCCGCACAGATACGCAGTATTTT. Protein product: CASSVPPRAPRTDTQYF. Supplemented by reference TRBV7-2 and TRBJ2-3, the full variable domain reads GAGVSQSPSNKVTEKGKDVELRCDPISGHTALYWYRQSLGQGLEFLIYFQGNSAPDKSGLPSDRFSAERTGGSVSTLTIQRTQQEDSAVYLCASSVPPRAPRTDTQYFGPGTRLTVL.

This clonotype was detected a few times. V is TRBV20-1 and J is TRBJ1-1; D unclear. V was cut by 4 bases and J by 3 bases, with 9 bases left in between. Germline lookup yields CDR1 DFQATT and CDR2 SNEGSKA (reference sequence). The CDR3 has 12 amino acids. As DNA, the CDR3 is TGCAGTGCTACATGGGGAGACACTGAAGCTTTCTTT. This translates into CSATWGDTEAFF.

CDR3 sequence: CASSEGQGNYGYTF. The CDR3 DNA is TGTGCCAGCAGCGAGGGACAGGGGAACTATGGCTACACCTTC. This chain uses TRBV9 with TRBJ1-2, with 10 bases that match TRBD1. Unmatched junction bases numbered 1, after V lost 3 bases and J lost 2 bases. CDR3 length equals 14 residues. The V gene's germline CDR1 is SGDLS and CDR2 YYNGEE.

This clonotype was counted between two and nine times. V usage is TRBV20-1 and J usage is TRBJ2-4; 7 bases are a match to TRBD1. The V gene's germline CDR1 is DFQATT and CDR2 SNEGSKA (reference sequence). J lost 0 bases, V lost 5 bases, and 10 bases had no gene match. This CDR3 is 16 amino acids long. The chain's CDR3 is CSAVPLTGLAKNIQYF. The CDR3 DNA sequence: TGCAGTGCTGTACCCTTGACAGGGCTAGCCAAAAACATTCAGTACTTC.

The chain combines TRBV18 with TRBJ2-3; D not resolved. The V end was cut by 4 bases, the J end by 2 bases, with 10 bases between. This CDR3 spans 14 amino acids. Germline CDR1 reads KGHSH; CDR2 reads LQKENI. CDR3 nucleotides: TGTGCCAGCTCACGCGACTCTCCCACAGATACGCAGTATTTT. Protein sequence: CASSRDSPTDTQYF.

This clonotype came up many times. The chain employs TRBV4-3 and TRBJ1-4, with D perhaps TRBD1 (6 bases). V was clipped by 3 bases and J by 5 bases, with 16 bases between them. CDR1 and CDR2 (germline): LGHNA, YSLEER. CDR3 length equals 16 residues. CDR3 nucleotides: TGCGCCAGCAGCCAGGGGGGCAGGTTTGGAAATGAAAAACTGTTTTTT. Residues: CASSQGGRFGNEKLFF.

The chain combines TRBV27 with TRBJ1-6; 8 bases agree with TRBD1. The CDR3 has 12 residues. The junction had 6 bases not matched to a gene; V was cut back by 8 bases and J by 12 bases. Germline loops: CDR1 MNHEY, CDR2 SMNVEV (reference sequence). DNA of the CDR3: TGTGCCAGCCGTGACAGGGGATTACCCCTCCACTTT. Translated, it gives CASRDRGLPLHF.

V and J are TRBV5-4 and TRBJ2-1; 8 positions match TRBD2. The germline gives CDR1 SGHNT, CDR2 YYREEE (reference sequence). The ends lost 4 bases at V and 6 bases at J; junction bases unmatched: 9. There are 15 residues in the CDR3. CDR3: CASSLPTSASNEQFF. The CDR3, as DNA: TGTGCCAGCAGCCTCCCGACTAGCGCAAGCAATGAGCAGTTCTTC.

The V call is TRBV11-2, the J call TRBJ2-6; 8 bases are shared with TRBD2. Germline CDR1 SGHAT, CDR2 FQNNGV. The CDR3 is 18 amino acids. V gave up 1 base and J gave up 4 bases; unmatched junction bases: 9. The CDR3 coding sequence is TGTGCCAGCAGCTTAGGTCTTAGCGGGAACCCCGGGGCCAACGTCCTGACTTTC. Translation: CASSLGLSGNPGANVLTF.

A few counts support this clonotype. The J gene is TRBJ2-1, the V gene TRBV5-1; 15 nucleotides agree with TRBD2. V lost 5 bases to trimming and J lost 6 bases; unmatched junction nucleotides: 3. Per germline, CDR1 SGHRS and CDR2 YFSETQ. There are 15 residues in the CDR3. The CDR3 loop reads CASRRTSGGANEQFF. The CDR3 DNA sequence: TGCGCCAGCAGGAGGACTAGCGGGGGGGCCAATGAGCAGTTCTTC.

V is TRBV20-1 and J is TRBJ2-2, with D maybe TRBD2 (5 bases). The CDR3 totals 14 residues. The germline CDR1 and CDR2 sequences are DFQATT and SNEGSKA (reference sequence). The ends were cut back, 0 bases at V and 0 bases at J, with 5 bases in the middle. The CDR3 nucleotides are TGCAGTGCTAGAGACGGGACGAACACCGGGGAGCTGTTTTTT. This translates into CSARDGTNTGELFF.

This clonotype occurred many times. The genes are TRBV20-1 and TRBJ2-7; 11 bases are a match to TRBD1. Germline CDR1 is DFQATT and CDR2 is SNEGSKA (reference sequence). Trimming took 0 bases from V and 5 from J; bases not matched to a gene: 6. The CDR3 has 15 amino acids. The CDR3 DNA follows: TGCAGTGCTAGAGATGAGGGGACAGGGGGTGACGAGCAGTACTTC. Amino acids: CSARDEGTGGDEQYF.